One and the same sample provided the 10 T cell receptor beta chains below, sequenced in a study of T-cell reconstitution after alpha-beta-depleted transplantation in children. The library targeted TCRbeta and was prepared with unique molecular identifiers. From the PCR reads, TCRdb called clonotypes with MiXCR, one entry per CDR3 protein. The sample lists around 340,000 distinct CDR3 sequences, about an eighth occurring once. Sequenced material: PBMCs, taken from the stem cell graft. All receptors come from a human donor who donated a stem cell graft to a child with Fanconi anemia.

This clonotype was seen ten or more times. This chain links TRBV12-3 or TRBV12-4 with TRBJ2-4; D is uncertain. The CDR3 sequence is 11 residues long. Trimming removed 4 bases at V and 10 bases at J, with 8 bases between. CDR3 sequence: CASSSLTIQYF. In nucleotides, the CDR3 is TGTGCCAGCAGTTCCTTAACAATTCAGTACTTC.

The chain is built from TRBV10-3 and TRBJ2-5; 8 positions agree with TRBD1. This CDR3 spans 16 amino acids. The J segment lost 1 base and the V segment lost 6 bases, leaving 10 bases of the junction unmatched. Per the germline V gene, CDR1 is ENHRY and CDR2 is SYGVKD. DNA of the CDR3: TGTGCCATCAGAGAGAGACCGGGACAGGCCCAAGAGACCCAGTACTTC. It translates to CAIRERPGQAQETQYF.

In DNA form, the CDR3 reads TGTGCCAGCAGTTTAGCGCTGGGGCACTCTGGAAACACCATATATTTT. This encodes CASSLALGHSGNTIYF. The chain uses TRBV12-3 or TRBV12-4 and TRBJ1-3, with D possibly being TRBD1 (5 bases). The CDR3 has 16 residues. V gave up 0 bases and J gave up 0 bases, with 9 bases separating them.

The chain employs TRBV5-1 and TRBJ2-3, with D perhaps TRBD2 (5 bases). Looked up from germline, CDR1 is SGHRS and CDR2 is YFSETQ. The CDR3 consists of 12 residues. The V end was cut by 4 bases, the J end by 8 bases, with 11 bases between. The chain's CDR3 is CASSPAEGTQYF. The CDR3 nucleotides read TGCGCCAGCAGCCCCGCCGAGGGTACGCAGTATTTT.

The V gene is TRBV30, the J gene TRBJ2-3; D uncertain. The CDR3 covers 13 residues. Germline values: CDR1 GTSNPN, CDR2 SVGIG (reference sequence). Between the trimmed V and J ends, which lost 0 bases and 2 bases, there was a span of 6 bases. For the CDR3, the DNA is TGTGCCTGGAGTGTAGACTTCACAGATACGCAGTATTTT. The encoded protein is CAWSVDFTDTQYF.

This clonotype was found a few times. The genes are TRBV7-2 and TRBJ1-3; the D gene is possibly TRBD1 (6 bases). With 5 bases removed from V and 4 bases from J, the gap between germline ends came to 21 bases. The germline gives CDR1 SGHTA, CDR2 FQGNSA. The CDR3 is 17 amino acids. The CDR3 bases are TGTGCCAGCAGCCTTCTCAGGGGAAAAGTAGCCGGAAACACCATATATTTT. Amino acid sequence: CASSLLRGKVAGNTIYF. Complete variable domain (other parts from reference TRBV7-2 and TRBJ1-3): GAGVSQSPSNKVTEKGKDVELRCDPISGHTALYWYRQSLGQGLEFLIYFQGNSAPDKSGLPSDRFSAERTGGSVSTLTIQRTQQEDSAVYLCASSLLRGKVAGNTIYFGEGSWLTVV.

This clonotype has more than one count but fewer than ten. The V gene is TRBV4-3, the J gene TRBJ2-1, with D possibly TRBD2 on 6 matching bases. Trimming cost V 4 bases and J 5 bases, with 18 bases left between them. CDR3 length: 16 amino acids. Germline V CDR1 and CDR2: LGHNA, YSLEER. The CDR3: CASSRYSGTGDNEQFF. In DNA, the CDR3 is TGCGCCAGCAGCCGCTATTCCGGGACTGGGGACAATGAGCAGTTCTTC.

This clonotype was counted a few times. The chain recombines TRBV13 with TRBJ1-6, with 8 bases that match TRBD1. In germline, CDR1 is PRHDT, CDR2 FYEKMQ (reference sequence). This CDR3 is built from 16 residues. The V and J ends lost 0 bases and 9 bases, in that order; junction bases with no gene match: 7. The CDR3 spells CASSLGGGRGLSPLHF. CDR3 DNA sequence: TGTGCCAGCAGCTTAGGTGGGGGCAGGGGGCTTTCACCCCTCCACTTT.

This chain's CDR3 is CASSLAGSGGRGSNEQFF. The CDR3 DNA sequence: TGTGCCAGCAGCTTAGCAGGGAGCGGGGGCCGGGGAAGTAATGAGCAGTTCTTC. This sequence joins TRBV11-1 and TRBJ2-1; 8 bases agree with TRBD2. The J segment lost 7 bases and the V segment lost 0 bases, leaving 14 bases of the junction unmatched. Germline-derived CDR1 and CDR2 are SGHAT and FQDESV (reference sequence). The CDR3 spans 18 residues.

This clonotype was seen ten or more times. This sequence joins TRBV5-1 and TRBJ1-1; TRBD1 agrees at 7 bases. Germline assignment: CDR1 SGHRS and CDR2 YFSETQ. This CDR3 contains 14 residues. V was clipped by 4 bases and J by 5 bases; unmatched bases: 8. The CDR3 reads CASSISGGYTEAFF. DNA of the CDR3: TGCGCCAGCAGCATCTCAGGGGGGTATACTGAAGCTTTCTTT.